This is a list of T cell receptor beta chains from one sample in a study of blood T cell repertoires in COVID-19. Repertoires were generated with immunoSEQ multiplex PCR, while TCRdb's copy carries only in-frame clones and drops some. The sample lists tens of thousands of clones; approximately 82% were seen once. The specimen was peripheral blood. The receptors derive from a woman of 80 years or more with acute or convalescent COVID-19. CDR3s include the opening cysteine and the closing phenylalanine or tryptophan. A D gene is named only where the DNA matches it firmly. Size is omitted from some rows. Given values are once, few, many or a class for expanded clones.

clone_size d_call j_call v_call cdr3_nt cdr3_aa
NA NA TRBJ1-2 TRBV6-5 TGTGCCAGCAGTCCGAAGCGGGGGCAGGGCTACACCTTC CASSPKRGQGYTF
NA TRBD2 TRBJ2-1 TRBV19 TGTGCCAGTAGTTCGCTGGGACTAGCGGGCTCCTACAATGAGCAGTTCTTC CASSSLGLAGSYNEQFF
many NA TRBJ1-6 TRBV5-5 TGTGCCAGCAGCCTGGTGGGCACAAAGTATAATTCACCCCTCCACTTT CASSLVGTKYNSPLHF
NA NA TRBJ1-3 TRBV6-5 TGTGCCAGCAGTTACGGGCTCTCTGGAAACACCATATATTTT CASSYGLSGNTIYF
NA NA TRBJ1-2 TRBV6-5 TGTGCCAGCAAGGGGTCGACGTATGGCTACACCTTC CASKGSTYGYTF
NA TRBD2 TRBJ2-5 TRBV9 TGTGCCAGCAGCGTGACTAGCGGGGGGACGGGGGAGACCCAGTACTTC CASSVTSGGTGETQYF
NA TRBD1 TRBJ2-5 TRBV28 TGTGCCACAAGACAGGGGTATAGGACCCAGTACTTC CATRQGYRTQYF
NA NA TRBJ1-2 TRBV11-2 TGTGCCAGCAGCTTCCTCTCAGACTATGGCTACACCTTC CASSFLSDYGYTF
NA NA TRBJ2-7 TRBV2 TGTGCCAGCAGTGAGTCGACTCCGGACTCCTACGAGCAGTACTTC CASSESTPDSYEQYF
NA TRBD1 TRBJ2-5 TRBV20-1 TGCAGTGCTAGTCCCAGGGGGTACCAAGAGACCCAGTACTTC CSASPRGYQETQYF
NA NA TRBJ2-5 TRBV6-1 TGTGCCAGCAGTGAAGAGGGGTCCCTTAGGGCGGGGGCTGAGAGGGAGACCCAGTACTTC CASSEEGSLRAGAERETQYF
once TRBD2 TRBJ2-7 TRBV4-2 TGTGCCAGCAGCCAAGTGGCTAGCGGGAGCAACGAGCAGTACTTC CASSQVASGSNEQYF